This T cell receptor (beta chain) was profiled in a study of cytomegalovirus exposure and HLA in healthy donors. This clone appeared a single time. Clones were read by immunoSEQ multiplex PCR, and TCRdb kept only the in-frame ones, dropping some. Of about 120,000 clones listed, more than 75% are singletons. Trimming removed 4 bases from V and 4 bases from J; junction bases left unmatched: 8. This CDR3 is 16 amino acids long. Germline V gene lookup returns CDR1 SGHDT and CDR2 YYEEEE. The receptor comes from a woman younger than 45 in good health and CMV-seronegative. Sequencing used PBMCs. This chain connects TRBV5-6 to TRBJ1-1; 12 nucleotides match TRBD1. CDR3 DNA: TGTGCCAGCAGCCAAGGGACAGGGGGCGGAATCACTGAAGCTTTCTTT. It encodes CASSQGTGGGITEAFF.